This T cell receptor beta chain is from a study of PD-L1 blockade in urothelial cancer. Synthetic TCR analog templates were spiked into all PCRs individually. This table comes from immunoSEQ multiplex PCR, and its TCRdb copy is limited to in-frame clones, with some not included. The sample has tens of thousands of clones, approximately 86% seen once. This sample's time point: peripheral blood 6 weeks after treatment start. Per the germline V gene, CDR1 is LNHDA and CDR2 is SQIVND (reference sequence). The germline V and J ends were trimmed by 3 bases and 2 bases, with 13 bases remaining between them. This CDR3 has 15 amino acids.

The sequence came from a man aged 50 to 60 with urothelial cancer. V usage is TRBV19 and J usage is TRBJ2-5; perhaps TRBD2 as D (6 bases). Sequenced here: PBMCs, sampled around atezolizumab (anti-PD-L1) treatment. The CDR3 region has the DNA TGTGCCAGTAGTATTAACCGGGGGTCTCAAGAGACCCAGTACTTC. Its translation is CASSINRGSQETQYF.